This record concerns one T cell receptor beta chain sequence. The data were taken from a study of shared clonotypes between healthy human individuals. Method: immunoSEQ multiplex PCR; TCRdb's copy keeps in-frame clones and lacks some. The sample records about 380,000 clones, 96% being singletons. CD45RO+ cells and CCR7-negative CD45RA+ TemRA cells were combined as CD8 memory. Sample: memory CD8+ T cells sorted from blood. The subset was: CD45RO+ cells pooled with CCR7-negative TemRA cells. The TCR sequence derives from a man aged 30 to 39 in good health.

The CDR3 protein is CASSDSKGSSYEQYF. CDR3 coding DNA: TGTGCCAGCAGTGATTCTAAAGGGAGCTCCTACGAGCAGTACTTC. This chain connects TRBV25-1 to TRBJ2-7; D is perhaps TRBD2 (5 bases). Germline CDR1 MGHDK, CDR2 SYGVNS. CDR3 size: 15 residues. The V gene lost 3 bases and the J gene lost 0 bases, with 12 bases spanning the gap.